This TCR beta chain originates from a study of blood T cell repertoires in COVID-19 (dated by TCRdb to the early 2020s). Describing the broader study: The collaborator samples originated in the United States, Italy and Spain and spanned the acute and convalescent phases of COVID-19. The prospective study material was composed of cDNA or gDNA derived from T cells, B-cell-depleted T cells, or PBMCs. Subjects who had been exposed to COVID-19, were actively infected with it, or had recovered from it provided the deeply sampled blood TCRbeta repertoires that made up the dataset. The repertoires were released in a freely available public database intended as a resource for research on the immune response to SARS-CoV-2. Samples were obtained from the ongoing ImmuneRACE study (first 160 participants) and from 1,254 subjects provided by 6 global collaborators. Nearly every sample came with metadata listing a de-identified subject ID, COVID-19 status, age in years and sex. HLA class I and class II types, where available, came from metadata supplied by the sample provider rather than from assay-based typing.

This clone was detected only once. This clone's antigen is unknown. No clone much larger than this one lies a single base away; base qualities are absent. Participants in the prospective study were enrolled through a virtual design, were aged roughly 18 to 95 years, and lived in approximately 24 United States geographic areas. In the prospective study, participants were assigned to cohorts based on the clinical history participants reported in a screening survey and a study questionnaire. Mobile phlebotomists in the prospective study collected whole blood, serum and a nasopharyngeal or oropharyngeal swab from every participant. Over an approximately two-month period, participants in the prospective study had the option of providing additional blood draws and questionnaires. Prospective study blood samples were shipped either frozen or at room temperature before DNA extraction. TCRbeta CDR3 regions were amplified from genomic DNA by means of the immunoSEQ Assay, a bias-controlled multiplex PCR. The authors' analysis ran thus. The number of nucleated cells in each sample was estimated from the amplification of reference gene primers within the assay. To quantify the absolute abundance of each unique TCRbeta CDR3 rearrangement, sequence reads were collapsed and filtered. Productive Simpson clonality was computed per sample as the square root of Simpson's diversity index over productive rearrangements. What TCRdb holds here is the immuneACCESS table cut down to in-frame rearrangements. Part of the clones is not present; checked against another copy, under half of the missing clones reflect an unresolved V gene, and the others are unexplained. V, J and clone size reflect that table, while D and trimming were determined from the DNA. Recorded for this sample are about 270,000 clones; just under 90% of them occurred a single time. Over 4% of the sample comes from the top ten.

Including cysteine and phenylalanine, the CDR3 has 12 amino acids. CDR3 DNA only is kept here, 36 bases in frame from base 1. The CDR1 and CDR2 encoded by the germline V gene (reference sequence) are LGHDT and YNNKEL. Between the V and J ends, shortened by 4 bases and 5 bases respectively, the junction contains 9 bases. What the study reported, not specific to this receptor: How much clinical and demographic metadata was included differed by source and by participant, and the metadata was provided uncurated.

The V and J genes are TRBV3-1 (or the pseudogene TRBV3-2) and TRBJ2-7; TRBD1 is a weak D gene call, 5 bases matching. The clonotype was recovered from a woman aged 25 to 39 with acute COVID-19. Sequenced sample: PBMCs or T cells enriched from blood (not recorded which). At the DNA level, the sequence is TGTGCCAGCAGCCTAGGGGATAACGAGCAGTACTTC. Translated, this gives CASSLGDNEQYF.